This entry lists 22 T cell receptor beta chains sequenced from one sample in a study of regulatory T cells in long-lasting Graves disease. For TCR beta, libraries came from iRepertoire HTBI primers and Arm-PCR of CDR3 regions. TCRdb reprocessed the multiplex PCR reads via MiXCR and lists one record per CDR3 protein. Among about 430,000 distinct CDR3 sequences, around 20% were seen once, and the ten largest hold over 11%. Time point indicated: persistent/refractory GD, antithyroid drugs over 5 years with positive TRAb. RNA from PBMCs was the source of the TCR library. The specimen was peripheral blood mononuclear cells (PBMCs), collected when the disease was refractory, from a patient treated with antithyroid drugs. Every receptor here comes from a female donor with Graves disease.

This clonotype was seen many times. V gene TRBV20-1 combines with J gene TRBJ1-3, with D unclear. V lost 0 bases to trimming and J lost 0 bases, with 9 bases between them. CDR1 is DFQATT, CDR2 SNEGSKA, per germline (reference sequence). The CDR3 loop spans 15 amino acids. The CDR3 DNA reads TGCAGTGCTAGAGATTTTTCCTCCTCTGGAAACACCATATATTTT. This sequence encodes CSARDFSSSGNTIYF.

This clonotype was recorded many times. The CDR3 DNA reads as TGTGCCAGCAGGGCCGGGACAGCCACCTACGAGCAGTACTTC. Translating gives CASRAGTATYEQYF. This chain joins TRBV28 and TRBJ2-7, with TRBD1 matching over 7 bases. This CDR3 region has 14 residues. With V trimmed by 6 bases and J by 2 bases, 7 bases remained unmatched. Per the germline V gene, CDR1 is MDHEN and CDR2 is SYDVKM.

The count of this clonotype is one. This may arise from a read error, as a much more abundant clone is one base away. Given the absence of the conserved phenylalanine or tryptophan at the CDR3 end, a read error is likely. CDR3 in amino acids: CASGLSGGGTEAFL. As DNA, the CDR3 is TGTGCTAGTGGTTTATCGGGTGGGGGCACTGAAGCTTTCCTT. This rearrangement joins TRBV12-5 to TRBJ1-1; TRBD1 might be the D (5 bases). Germline V lookup: CDR1 LGHNT, CDR2 FRNRAP. Between the trimmed V and J ends, which lost 3 bases and 4 bases, there was a span of 12 bases. The length of the CDR3 is 14 residues.

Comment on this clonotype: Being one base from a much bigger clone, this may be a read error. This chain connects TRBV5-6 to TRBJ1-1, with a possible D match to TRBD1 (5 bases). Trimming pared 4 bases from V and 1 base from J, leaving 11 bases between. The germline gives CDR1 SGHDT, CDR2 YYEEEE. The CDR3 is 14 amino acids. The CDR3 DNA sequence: TGTGCCAGCAGCCCGTACAGGACGAACACTGAAGCTTTCTTT. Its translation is CASSPYRTNTEAFF.

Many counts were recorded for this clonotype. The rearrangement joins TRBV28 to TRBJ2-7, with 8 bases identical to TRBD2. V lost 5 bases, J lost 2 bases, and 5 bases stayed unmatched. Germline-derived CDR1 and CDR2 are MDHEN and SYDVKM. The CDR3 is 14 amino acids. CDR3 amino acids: CASSLAGPTYEQYF. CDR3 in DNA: TGTGCCAGCAGTCTAGCGGGCCCAACCTACGAGCAGTACTTC.

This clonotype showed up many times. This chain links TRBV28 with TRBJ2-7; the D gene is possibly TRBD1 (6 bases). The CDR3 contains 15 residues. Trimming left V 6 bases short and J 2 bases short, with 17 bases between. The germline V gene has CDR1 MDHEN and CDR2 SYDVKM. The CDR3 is CASSSPTGTTYEQYF. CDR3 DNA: TGTGCCAGCAGCTCACCAACCGGGACAACCTACGAGCAGTACTTC.

The CDR3 DNA follows: TGCGCCAGCAGCTTGGTCTGGCCCGGGGAGCTGTTTTTT. It is translated as CASSLVWPGELFF. The chain carries TRBV5-1 and TRBJ2-2, with D unclear. In germline, CDR1 is SGHRS, CDR2 YFSETQ. V lost 0 bases and J 6 bases, leaving 6 bases between the germline ends. This CDR3 contains 13 residues.

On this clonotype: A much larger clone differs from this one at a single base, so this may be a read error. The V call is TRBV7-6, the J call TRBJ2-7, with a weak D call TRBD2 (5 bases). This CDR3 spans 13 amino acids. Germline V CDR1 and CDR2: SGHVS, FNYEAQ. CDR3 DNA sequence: TGTACCAGCACCACGGGGTTAACGGGCGAGCAGTACTTC. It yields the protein CTSTTGLTGEQYF.

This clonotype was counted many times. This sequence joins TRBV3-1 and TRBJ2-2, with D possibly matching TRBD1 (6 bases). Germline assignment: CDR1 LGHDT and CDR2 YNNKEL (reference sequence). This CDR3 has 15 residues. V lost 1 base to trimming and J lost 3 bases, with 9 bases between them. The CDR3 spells CASSQGQVYTGELFF. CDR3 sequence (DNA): TGTGCCAGCAGCCAAGGACAGGTCTACACCGGGGAGCTGTTTTTT.

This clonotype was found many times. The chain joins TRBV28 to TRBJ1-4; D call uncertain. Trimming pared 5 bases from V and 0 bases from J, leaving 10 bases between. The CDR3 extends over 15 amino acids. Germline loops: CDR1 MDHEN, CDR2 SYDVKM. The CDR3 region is CASSPYLTTNEKLFF. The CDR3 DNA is TGTGCCAGCAGTCCCTACCTTACAACTAATGAAAAACTGTTTTTT.

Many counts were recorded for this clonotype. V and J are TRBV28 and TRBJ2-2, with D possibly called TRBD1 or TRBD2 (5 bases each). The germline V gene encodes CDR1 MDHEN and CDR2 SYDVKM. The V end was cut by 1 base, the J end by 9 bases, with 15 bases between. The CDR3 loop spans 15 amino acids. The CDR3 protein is CASSLSGPDNRELFF. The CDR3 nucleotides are TGTGCCAGCAGTTTATCGGGACCGGATAACCGGGAGCTGTTTTTT.

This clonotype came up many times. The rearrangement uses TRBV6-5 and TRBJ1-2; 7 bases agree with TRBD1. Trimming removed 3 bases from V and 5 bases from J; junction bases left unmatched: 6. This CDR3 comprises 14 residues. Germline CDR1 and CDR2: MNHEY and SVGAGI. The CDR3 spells CASSYDRELYGYTF. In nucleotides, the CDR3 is TGTGCCAGCAGTTATGACAGGGAATTATATGGCTACACCTTC.

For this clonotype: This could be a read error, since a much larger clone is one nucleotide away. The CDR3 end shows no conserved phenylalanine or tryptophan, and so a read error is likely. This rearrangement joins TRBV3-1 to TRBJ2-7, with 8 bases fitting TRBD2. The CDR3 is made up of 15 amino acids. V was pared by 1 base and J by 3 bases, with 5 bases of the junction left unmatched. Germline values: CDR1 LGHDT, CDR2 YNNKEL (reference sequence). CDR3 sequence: CASSQGPAGVYEQYL. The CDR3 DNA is TGTGCCAGCAGCCAAGGACCAGCGGGAGTCTACGAGCAGTACCTC.

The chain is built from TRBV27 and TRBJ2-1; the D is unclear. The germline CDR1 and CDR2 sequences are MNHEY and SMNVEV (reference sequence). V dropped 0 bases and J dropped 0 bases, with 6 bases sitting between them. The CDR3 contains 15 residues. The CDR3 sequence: CASSLSRNSYNEQFF. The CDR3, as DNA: TGTGCCAGCAGTTTATCTAGAAACTCCTACAATGAGCAGTTCTTC.

Written as DNA, the CDR3 is TGTGCCAGCAGACATGAGGGCTATACAGAGACCCAGTACTTC. It translates to CASRHEGYTETQYF. This chain connects TRBV6-1 to TRBJ2-5, with D perhaps TRBD2 (5 bases). V gave up 6 bases and J gave up 4 bases, with 15 bases separating them. The V gene's germline CDR1 is MNHNS and CDR2 SASEGT. The CDR3 is 14 amino acids.

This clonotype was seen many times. The CDR3 nucleotides are TGTGCCAGCAGTTACTCGGGCGGGAATGAAAAACTGTTTTTT. Translating it yields CASSYSGGNEKLFF. V is TRBV6-5 and J is TRBJ1-4, with D hard to call. The CDR3 has 14 amino acids. The V end was cut by 0 bases, the J end by 5 bases, with 7 bases between. The germline V gene encodes CDR1 MNHEY and CDR2 SVGAGI.

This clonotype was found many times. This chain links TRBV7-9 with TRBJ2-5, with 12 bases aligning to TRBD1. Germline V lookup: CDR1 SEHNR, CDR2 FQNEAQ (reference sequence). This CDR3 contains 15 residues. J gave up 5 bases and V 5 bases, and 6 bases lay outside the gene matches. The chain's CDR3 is CASSGTGGRQETQYF. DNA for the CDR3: TGTGCCAGCAGCGGGACAGGGGGCCGTCAGGAGACCCAGTACTTC. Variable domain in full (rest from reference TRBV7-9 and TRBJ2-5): DTGVSQNPRHKITKRGQNVTFRCDPISEHNRLYWYRQTLGQGPEFLTYFQNEAQLEKSRLLSDRFSAERPKGSFSTLEIQRTEQGDSAMYLCASSGTGGRQETQYFGPGTRLLVL.

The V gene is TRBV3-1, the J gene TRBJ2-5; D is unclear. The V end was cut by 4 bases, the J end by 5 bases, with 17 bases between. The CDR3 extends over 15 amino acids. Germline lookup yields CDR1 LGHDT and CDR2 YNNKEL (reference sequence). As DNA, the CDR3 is TGTGCCAGCAGCCTGAATGGGGATAAACGGGAGACCCAGTACTTC. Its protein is CASSLNGDKRETQYF.

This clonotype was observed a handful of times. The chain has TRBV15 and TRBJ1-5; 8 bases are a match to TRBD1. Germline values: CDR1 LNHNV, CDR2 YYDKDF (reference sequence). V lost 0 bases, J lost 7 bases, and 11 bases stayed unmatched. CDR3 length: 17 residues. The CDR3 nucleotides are TGTGCCACCAGCAGAGAATTATCGGACAGGGTCGCGCAGCCCCAGCATTTT. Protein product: CATSRELSDRVAQPQHF.

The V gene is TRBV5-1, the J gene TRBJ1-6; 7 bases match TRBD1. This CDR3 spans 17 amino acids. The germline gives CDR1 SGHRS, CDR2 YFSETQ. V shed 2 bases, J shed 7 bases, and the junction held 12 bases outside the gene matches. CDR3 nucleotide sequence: TGCGCCAGCAGCTTCGGATCCAGGGGGGGGACCAATTCACCCCTCCACTTT. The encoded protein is CASSFGSRGGTNSPLHF.

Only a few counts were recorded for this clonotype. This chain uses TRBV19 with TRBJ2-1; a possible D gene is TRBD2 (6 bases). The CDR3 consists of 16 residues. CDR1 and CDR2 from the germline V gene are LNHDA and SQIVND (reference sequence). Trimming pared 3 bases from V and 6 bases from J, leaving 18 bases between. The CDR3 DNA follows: TGTGCCAGTAGTATCCTGTCCGGGAGTATGCTCAATGAGCAGTTCTTC. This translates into CASSILSGSMLNEQFF.

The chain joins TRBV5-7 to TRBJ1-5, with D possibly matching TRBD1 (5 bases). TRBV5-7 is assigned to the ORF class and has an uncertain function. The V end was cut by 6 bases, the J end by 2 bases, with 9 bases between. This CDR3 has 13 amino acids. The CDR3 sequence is CASMTQGNQPQHF. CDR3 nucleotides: TGTGCCAGCATGACACAGGGCAATCAGCCCCAGCATTTT.